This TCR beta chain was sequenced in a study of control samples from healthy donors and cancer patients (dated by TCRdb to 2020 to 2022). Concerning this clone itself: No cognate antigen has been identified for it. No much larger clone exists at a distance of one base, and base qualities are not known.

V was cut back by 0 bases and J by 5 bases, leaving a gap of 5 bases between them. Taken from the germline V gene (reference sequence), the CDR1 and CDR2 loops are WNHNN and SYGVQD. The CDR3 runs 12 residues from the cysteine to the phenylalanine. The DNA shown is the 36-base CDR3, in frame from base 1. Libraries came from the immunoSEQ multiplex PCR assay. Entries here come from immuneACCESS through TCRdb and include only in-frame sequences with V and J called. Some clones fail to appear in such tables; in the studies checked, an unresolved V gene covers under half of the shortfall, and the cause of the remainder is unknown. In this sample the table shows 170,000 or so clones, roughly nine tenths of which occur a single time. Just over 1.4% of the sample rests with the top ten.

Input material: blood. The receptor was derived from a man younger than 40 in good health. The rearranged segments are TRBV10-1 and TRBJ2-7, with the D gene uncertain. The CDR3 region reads CASSESGDEQYF. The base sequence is TGCGCCAGCAGTGAGTCTGGGGACGAGCAGTACTTC.